The clone carrying this T cell receptor beta chain was recorded a few times. The antigen remains undetermined. One end of the junction fails to match germline, which may point to a read error. The CDR3 contains 11 residues. CDR1 is ENHRY, CDR2 SYGVKD, per germline. The data stem from a study of Graves' ophthalmopathy and Graves' hyperthyroidism. Whole-study results and caveats: Among thyroid clonotypes expanded above 0.001 frequency, most also appeared in blood.

As the template, RNA transcripts were used to amplify TCR beta CDR3 regions. Second-round multiplex PCR came after a first-round RT-PCR that employed HTBI primers. TCRdb independently ran MiXCR on the multiplex PCR reads; one entry per CDR3 protein. This sample carries about 240,000 distinct CDR3 sequences, around 50% of them seen once, and the ten largest clones take 40% to 55%. The TCR comes from an adult man with Graves' ophthalmopathy. The sample was peripheral blood. The chain recombines TRBV10-3 with TRBJ2-7; D is ambiguous. The CDR3 protein is CASSLVSEQYF. CDR3 bases: TGTGCCAGCAGTTTAGTTTCCGAGCAGTACTTC.